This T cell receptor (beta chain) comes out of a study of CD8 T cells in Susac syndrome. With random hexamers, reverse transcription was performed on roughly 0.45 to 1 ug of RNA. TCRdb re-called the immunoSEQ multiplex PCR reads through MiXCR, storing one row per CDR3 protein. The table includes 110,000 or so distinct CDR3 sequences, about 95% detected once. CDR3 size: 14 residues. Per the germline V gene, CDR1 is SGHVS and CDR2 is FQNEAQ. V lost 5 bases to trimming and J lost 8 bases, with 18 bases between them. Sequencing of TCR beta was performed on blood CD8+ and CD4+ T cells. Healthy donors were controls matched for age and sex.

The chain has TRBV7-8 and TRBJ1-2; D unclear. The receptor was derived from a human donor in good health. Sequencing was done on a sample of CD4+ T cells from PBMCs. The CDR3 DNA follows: TGTGCCAGCAGCCCCCAGCTCACGACCAGCGGCTACACCTTC. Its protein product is CASSPQLTTSGYTF.